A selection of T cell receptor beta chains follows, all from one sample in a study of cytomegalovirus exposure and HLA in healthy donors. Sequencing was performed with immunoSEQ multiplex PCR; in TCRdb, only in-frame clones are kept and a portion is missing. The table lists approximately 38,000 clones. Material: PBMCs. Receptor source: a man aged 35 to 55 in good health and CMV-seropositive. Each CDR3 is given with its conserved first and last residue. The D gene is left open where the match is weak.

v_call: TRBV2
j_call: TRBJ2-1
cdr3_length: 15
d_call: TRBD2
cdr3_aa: CASSPRTSGYNEQFF
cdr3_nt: TGTGCCAGCAGTCCCCGGACTAGCGGCTACAATGAGCAGTTCTTC

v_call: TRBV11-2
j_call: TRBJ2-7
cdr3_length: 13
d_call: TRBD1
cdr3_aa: CASSWDSNYEQYF
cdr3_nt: TGTGCCAGCAGCTGGGACAGCAACTACGAGCAGTACTTC

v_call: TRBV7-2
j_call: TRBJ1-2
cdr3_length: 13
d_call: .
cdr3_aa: CASSFRDDYGYTF
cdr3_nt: TGTGCCAGCAGCTTCAGGGATGACTATGGCTACACCTTC

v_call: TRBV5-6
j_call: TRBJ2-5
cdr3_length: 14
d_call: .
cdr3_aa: CASSLPRAQETQYF
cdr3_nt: TGTGCCAGCAGCTTGCCCAGGGCCCAAGAGACCCAGTACTTC

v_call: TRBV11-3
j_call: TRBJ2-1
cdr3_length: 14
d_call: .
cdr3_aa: CASGGYLSYNEQFF
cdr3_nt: TGTGCCAGTGGAGGTTACCTCTCCTACAATGAGCAGTTCTTC

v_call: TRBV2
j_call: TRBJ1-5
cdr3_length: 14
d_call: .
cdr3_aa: CASRTGTGDQPQHF
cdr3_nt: TGTGCCAGCAGGACCGGGACGGGAGATCAGCCCCAGCATTTT

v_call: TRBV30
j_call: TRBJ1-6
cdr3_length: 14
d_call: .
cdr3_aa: CAWSAGTLKSPLHF
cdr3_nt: TGTGCCTGGAGTGCAGGGACACTGAAGTCACCCCTCCACTTT

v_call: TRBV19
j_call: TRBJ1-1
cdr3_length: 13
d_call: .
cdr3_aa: CASLGTVPTEAFF
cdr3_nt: TGTGCCAGTTTAGGAACAGTGCCCACTGAAGCTTTCTTT

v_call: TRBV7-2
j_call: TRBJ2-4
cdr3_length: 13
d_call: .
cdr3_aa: CASSLEGRGIQYF
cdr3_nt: TGTGCCAGCAGCTTAGAGGGAAGGGGGATTCAGTACTTC

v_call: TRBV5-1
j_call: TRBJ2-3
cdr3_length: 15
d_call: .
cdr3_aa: CASSRFGYPGDTQYF
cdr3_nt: TGCGCCAGCAGCCGATTCGGGTATCCGGGAGATACGCAGTATTTT

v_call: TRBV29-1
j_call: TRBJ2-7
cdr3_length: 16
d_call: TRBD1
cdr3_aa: CSVILFSGQGDYEQYF
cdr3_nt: TGCAGCGTTATACTTTTTTCGGGACAGGGAGACTACGAGCAGTACTTC

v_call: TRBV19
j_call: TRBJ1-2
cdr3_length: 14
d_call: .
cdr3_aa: CASKEQLTNYGYTF
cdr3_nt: TGTGCCAGTAAGGAACAGCTGACTAACTATGGCTACACCTTC

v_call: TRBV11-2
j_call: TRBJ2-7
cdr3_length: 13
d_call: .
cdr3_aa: CASSLTQGSEQYF
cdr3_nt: TGTGCCAGCAGCCTGACCCAGGGGTCGGAGCAGTACTTC

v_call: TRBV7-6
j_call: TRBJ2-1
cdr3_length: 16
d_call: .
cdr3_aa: CASSLFSGSSYNEQFF
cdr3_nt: TGTGCCAGCAGCTTATTTTCCGGGAGCTCCTACAATGAGCAGTTCTTC

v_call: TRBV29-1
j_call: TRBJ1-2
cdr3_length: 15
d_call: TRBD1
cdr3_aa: CSVEATGAYLYGYTF
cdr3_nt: TGCAGCGTTGAAGCGACAGGGGCCTATCTCTATGGCTACACCTTC

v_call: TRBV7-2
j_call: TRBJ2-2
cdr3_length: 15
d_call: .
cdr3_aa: CASSLVLGRTGELFF
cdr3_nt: TGTGCCAGCAGCTTAGTTCTAGGTCGGACCGGGGAGCTGTTTTTT

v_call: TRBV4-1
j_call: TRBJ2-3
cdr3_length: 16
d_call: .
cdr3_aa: CASSQDLGLGKDTQYF
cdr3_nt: TGCGCCAGCAGCCAAGACCTCGGACTGGGAAAAGATACGCAGTATTTT